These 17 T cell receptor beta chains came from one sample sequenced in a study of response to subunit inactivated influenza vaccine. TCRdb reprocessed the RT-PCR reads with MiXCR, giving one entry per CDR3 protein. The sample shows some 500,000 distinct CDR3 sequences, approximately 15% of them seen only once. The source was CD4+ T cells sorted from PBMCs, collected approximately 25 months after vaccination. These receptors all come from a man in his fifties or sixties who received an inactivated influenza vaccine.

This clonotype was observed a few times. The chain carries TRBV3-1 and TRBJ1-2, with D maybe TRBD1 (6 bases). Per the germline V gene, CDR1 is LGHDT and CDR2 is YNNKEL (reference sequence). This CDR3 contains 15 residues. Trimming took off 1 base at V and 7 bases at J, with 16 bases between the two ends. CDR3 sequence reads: CASSQAGVGVGGYTF. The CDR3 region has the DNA TGTGCCAGCAGCCAAGCAGGGGTGGGGGTCGGTGGCTACACCTTC.

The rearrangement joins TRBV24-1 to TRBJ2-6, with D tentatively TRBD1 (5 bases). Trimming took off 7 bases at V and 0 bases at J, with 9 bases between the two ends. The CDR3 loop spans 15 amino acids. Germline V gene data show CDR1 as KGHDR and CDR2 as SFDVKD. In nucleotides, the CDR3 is TGTGCCACCAGCCCAGGGAACTCTGGGGCCAACGTCCTGACTTTC. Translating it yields CATSPGNSGANVLTF.

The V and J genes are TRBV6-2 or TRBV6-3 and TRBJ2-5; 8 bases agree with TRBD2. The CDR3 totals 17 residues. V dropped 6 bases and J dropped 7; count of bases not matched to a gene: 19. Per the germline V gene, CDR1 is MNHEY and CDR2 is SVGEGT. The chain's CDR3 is CASSSQTGRGAQGTQYF. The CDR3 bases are TGTGCCAGCAGCTCCCAGACTGGGCGGGGGGCCCAGGGGACCCAGTACTTC.

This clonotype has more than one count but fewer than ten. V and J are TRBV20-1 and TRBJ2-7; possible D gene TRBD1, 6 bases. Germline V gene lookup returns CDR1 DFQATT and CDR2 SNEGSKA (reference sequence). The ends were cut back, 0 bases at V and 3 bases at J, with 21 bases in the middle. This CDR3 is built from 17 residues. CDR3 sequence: CSARDPLTGSQNYEQYF. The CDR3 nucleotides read TGCAGTGCTAGAGATCCCCTTACAGGGTCCCAAAACTACGAGCAGTACTTC.

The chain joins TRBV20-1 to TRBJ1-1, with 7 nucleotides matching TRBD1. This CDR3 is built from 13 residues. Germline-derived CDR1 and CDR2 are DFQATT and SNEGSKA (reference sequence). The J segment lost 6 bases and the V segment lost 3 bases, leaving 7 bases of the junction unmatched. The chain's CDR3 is CSARRQGLAEAFF. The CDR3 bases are TGCAGTGCTAGGAGACAGGGTTTAGCTGAAGCTTTCTTT.

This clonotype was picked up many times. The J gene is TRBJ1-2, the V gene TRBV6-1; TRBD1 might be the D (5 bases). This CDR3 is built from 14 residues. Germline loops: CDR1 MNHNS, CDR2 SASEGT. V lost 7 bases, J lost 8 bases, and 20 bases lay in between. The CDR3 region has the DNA TGTGCCAGCACGTCCATTCAGGGTCCCTACGGCTACACCTTC. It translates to CASTSIQGPYGYTF.

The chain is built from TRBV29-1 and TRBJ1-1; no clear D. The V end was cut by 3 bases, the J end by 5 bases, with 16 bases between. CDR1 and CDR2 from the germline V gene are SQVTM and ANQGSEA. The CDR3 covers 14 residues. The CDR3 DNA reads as TGCAGCGTTGAGCCCCGGTTGGGCCCGACTGAAGCTTTCTTT. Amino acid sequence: CSVEPRLGPTEAFF.

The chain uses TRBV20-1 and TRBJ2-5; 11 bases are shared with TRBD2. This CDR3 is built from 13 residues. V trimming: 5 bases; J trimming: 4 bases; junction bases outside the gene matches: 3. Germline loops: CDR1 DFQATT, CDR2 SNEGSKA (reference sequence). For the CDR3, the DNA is TGCAGTGCTCATAGCGGGAGGGGAGAGACCCAGTACTTC. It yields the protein CSAHSGRGETQYF.

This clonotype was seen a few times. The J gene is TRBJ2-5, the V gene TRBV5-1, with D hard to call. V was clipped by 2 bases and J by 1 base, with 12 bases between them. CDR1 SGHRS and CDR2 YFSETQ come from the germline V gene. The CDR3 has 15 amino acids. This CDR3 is CASSFPVTGQETQYF. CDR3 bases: TGCGCCAGCAGCTTCCCCGTGACGGGCCAAGAGACCCAGTACTTC.

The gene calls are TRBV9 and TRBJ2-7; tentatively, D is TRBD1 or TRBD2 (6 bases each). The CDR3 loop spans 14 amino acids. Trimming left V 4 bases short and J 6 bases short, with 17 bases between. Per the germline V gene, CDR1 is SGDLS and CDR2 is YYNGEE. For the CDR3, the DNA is TGTGCCAGCAGCCCTCAGCCTGGGGGGCGCGAGCAGTACTTC. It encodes CASSPQPGGREQYF.

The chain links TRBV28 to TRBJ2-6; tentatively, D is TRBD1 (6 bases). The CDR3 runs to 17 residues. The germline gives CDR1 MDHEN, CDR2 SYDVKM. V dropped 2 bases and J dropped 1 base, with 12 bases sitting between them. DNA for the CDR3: TGTGCCAGCAGTTTAGGGACAAAACCTTCTGGGGCCAACGTCCTGACTTTC. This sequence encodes CASSLGTKPSGANVLTF.

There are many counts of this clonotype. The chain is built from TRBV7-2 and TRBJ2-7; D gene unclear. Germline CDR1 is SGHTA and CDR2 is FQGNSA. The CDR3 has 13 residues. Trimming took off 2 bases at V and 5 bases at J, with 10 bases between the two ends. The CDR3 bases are TGTGCCAGCAGCTTAACAGATTTCCACGAGCAGTACTTC. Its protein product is CASSLTDFHEQYF.

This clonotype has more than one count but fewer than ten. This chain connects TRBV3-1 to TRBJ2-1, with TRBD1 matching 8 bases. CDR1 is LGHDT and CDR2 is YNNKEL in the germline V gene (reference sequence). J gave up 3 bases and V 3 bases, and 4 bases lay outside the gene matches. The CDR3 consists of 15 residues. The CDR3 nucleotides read TGTGCCAGCAGCCACCGGGACAGGCTCTACAATGAGCAGTTCTTC. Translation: CASSHRDRLYNEQFF.

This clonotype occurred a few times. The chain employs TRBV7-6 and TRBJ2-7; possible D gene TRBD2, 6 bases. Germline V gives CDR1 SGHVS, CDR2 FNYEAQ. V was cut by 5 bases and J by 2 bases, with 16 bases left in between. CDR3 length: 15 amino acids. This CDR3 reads CASSPRDSGTYEQYF. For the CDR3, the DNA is TGTGCCAGCAGCCCCAGAGATAGCGGTACCTACGAGCAGTACTTC.

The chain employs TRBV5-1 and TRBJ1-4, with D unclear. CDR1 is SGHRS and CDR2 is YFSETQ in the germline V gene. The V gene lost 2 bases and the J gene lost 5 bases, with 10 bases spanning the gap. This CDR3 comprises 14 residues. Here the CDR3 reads CASSFGSTNEKLFF. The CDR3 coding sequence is TGCGCCAGCAGCTTCGGGTCTACAAATGAAAAACTGTTTTTT.

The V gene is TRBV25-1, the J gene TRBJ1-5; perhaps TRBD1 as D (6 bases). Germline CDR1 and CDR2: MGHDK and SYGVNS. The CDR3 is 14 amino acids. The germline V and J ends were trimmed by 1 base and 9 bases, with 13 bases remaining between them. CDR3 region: CASSESIRGVPQHF. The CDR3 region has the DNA TGTGCCAGCAGTGAATCCATCAGGGGCGTGCCCCAGCATTTT. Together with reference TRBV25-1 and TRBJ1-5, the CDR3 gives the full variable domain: EADIYQTPRYLVIGTGKKITLECSQTMGHDKMYWYQQDPGMELHLIHYSYGVNSTEKGDLSSESTVSRIRTEHFPLTLESARPSHTSQYLCASSESIRGVPQHFGDGTRLSIL.

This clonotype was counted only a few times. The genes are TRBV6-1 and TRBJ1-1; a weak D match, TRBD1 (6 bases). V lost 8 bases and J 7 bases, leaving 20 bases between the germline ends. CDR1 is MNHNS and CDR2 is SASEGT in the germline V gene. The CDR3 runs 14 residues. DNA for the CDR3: TGTGCCAGCGCCTCTACCCGGTCAGGGGATGAAGCTTTCTTT. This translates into CASASTRSGDEAFF.